This entry lists 4 T cell receptor beta chains sequenced from one sample in a study. TCRdb fed the RT-PCR reads into MiXCR, producing one record per CDR3 protein. Among almost 700,000 distinct CDR3 sequences, approximately 15% were seen once, and the ten largest hold roughly 3.6%. The material sequenced was memory CD4+ T cells from blood. All receptors derive from a female donor in good health, serving as a healthy control.

This clonotype was seen many times. CDR3 residues: CASSHGQGTEAFF. The CDR3 nucleotides are TGTGCCAGCAGTCATGGACAGGGTACTGAAGCTTTCTTT. The chain is built from TRBV6-5 and TRBJ1-1; 8 nucleotides agree with TRBD1. Germline V gene sequence: CDR1 MNHEY, CDR2 SVGAGI. This CDR3 spans 13 amino acids. V trimming: 5 bases; J trimming: 5 bases; junction bases outside the gene matches: 4.

This clonotype came up a few times. This chain uses TRBV12-3 or TRBV12-4 with TRBJ2-3; a possible D gene is TRBD2 (6 bases). With 3 bases removed from V and 1 base from J, the gap between germline ends came to 14 bases. CDR3 size: 16 residues. In DNA form, the CDR3 reads TGTGCCAGCAGTTTTACACGCGGGACGGGCACAGATACGCAGTATTTT. It specifies CASSFTRGTGTDTQYF.

This clonotype was found a few times. The chain couples TRBV20-1 to TRBJ2-3, with 10 nucleotides matching TRBD2. CDR3 length equals 15 residues. With 1 base clipped from V and 6 bases from J, the junction kept 7 bases outside the gene matches. CDR1 is DFQATT, CDR2 SNEGSKA, per germline (reference sequence). In nucleotides, the CDR3 is TGCAGTGCTAGAGCGCGGCTAGCGGGAGCTGATACGCAGTATTTT. This gives the protein CSARARLAGADTQYF.

This clonotype was observed many times. The genes are TRBV4-2 and TRBJ2-1, with 8 bases that match TRBD2. Germline V gene lookup returns CDR1 LGHNA and CDR2 YNFKEQ. The CDR3 runs to 17 residues. Unmatched junction bases numbered 18, after V lost 4 bases and J lost 10 bases. Written as DNA, the CDR3 is TGTGCCAGCAGCCCATTGCTCGCGAGCGGGAGTTTCGAGGAGCAGTTCTTC. Its protein is CASSPLLASGSFEEQFF.